These T cell receptor beta chains were read from a single sample in a study of T cell repertoires in cytomegalovirus infection. TCRdb redid the calling of the reads with MiXCR, one entry per CDR3 protein. The sample lists roughly 920,000 distinct CDR3 sequences, more than 25% occurring once. These TCRs are of unknown antigen specificity. The sample here was cultured CD8+ T cells from PBMCs, taken from culture after CMV antigen stimulation. The receptors originated from a human donor in good health (CMV status not recorded). Some clones in this sample may be carry-over from other donors' samples. Each CDR3 is given with its conserved first and last residue. The order of the fields is clone size, V gene, CDR3 protein. Some rows mark clone size as missing; the rest say once, few, many or name a class of expanded clone.

. TRBV5-1 CASSSPLGPGTYNEQFF
. TRBV28 CASSLTSGAAYTEAFF
. TRBV7-3 CASSTGTGYGYTF
. TRBV7-6 CASSLIVGGGTEAFF
. TRBV5-8 CASSLWGQGPIQETQYF
few TRBV15 CATSRDRANEAFF
many TRBV5-1 CASSPGTSADTQYF
. TRBV6-6 CASSVDRDPNYEQYF
. TRBV19 CASSIFPYQPQHF
many TRBV27 CASSPRDRVTDTQYF
few TRBV7-9 CASSPTATNTEAFF
few TRBV27 CASSPRDRGNGYTF
many TRBV7-2 CASSLLLEDYNEQFF
. TRBV29-1 CSVEGFRDRSTDTQYF
few TRBV7-6 CASSLAGGGVSYEQYF
. TRBV5-6 CASSSADWRGPGETQYF